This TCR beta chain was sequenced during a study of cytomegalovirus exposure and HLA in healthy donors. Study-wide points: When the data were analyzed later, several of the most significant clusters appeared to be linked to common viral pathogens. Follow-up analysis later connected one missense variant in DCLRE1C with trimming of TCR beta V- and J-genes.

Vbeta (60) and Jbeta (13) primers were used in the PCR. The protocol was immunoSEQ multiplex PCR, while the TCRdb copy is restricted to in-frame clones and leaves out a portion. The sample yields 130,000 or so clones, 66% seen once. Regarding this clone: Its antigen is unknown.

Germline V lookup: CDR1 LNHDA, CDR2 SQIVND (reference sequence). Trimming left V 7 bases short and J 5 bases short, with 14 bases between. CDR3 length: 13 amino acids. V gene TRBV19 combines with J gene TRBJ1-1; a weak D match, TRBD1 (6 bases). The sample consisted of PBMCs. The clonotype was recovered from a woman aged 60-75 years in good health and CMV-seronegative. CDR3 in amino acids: CASNQGRRTEAFF. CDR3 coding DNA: TGTGCCAGTAACCAGGGGCGCCGAACTGAAGCTTTCTTT.